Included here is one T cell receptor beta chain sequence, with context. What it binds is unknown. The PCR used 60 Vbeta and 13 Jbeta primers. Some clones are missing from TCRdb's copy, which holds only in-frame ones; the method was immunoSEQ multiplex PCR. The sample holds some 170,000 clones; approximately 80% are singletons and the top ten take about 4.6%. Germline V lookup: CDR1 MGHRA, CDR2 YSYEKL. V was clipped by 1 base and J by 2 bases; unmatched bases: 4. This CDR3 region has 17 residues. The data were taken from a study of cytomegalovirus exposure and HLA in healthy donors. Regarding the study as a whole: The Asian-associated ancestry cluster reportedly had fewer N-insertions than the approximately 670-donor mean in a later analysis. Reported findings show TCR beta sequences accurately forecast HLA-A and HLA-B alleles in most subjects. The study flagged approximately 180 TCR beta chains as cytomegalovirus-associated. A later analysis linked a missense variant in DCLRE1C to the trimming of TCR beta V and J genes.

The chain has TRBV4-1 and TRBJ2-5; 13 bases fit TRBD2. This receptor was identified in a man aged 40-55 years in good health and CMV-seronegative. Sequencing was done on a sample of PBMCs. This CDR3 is CASSQGLAGGEQETQYF. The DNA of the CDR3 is TGCGCCAGCAGCCAAGGACTAGCGGGGGGTGAACAAGAGACCCAGTACTTC.